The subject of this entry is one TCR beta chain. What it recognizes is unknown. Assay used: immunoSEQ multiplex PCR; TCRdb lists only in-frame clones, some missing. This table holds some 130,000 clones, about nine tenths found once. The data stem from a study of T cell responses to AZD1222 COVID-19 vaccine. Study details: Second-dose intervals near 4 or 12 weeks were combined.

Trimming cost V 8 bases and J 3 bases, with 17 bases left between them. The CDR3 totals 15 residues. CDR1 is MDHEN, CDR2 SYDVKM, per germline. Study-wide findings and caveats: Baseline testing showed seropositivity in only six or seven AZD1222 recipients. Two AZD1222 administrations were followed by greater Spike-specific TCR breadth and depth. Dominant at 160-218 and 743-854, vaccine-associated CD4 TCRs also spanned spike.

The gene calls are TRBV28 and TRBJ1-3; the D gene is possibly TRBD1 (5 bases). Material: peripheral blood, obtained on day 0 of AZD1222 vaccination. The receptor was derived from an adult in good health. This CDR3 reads CASHLTGQGGNTIYF. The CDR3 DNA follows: TGTGCCAGCCACCTAACCGGGCAGGGTGGAAACACCATATATTTT.